These 22 T cell receptor beta chains were sequenced from one sample in a study of blood T cell repertoires in COVID-19. Data came from immunoSEQ multiplex PCR; TCRdb stores just in-frame clones and leaves some out. This sample has 230,000 or so clones, with about 80% found just once. Sequencing was carried out using PBMCs or T cells enriched from blood (not recorded which). All receptors derive from a man aged 50 or older who had recovered from COVID-19.

The chain couples TRBV9 to TRBJ1-1, with 10 bases that match TRBD1. Germline CDR1 and CDR2: SGDLS and YYNGEE. The CDR3 has 15 amino acids. The V segment lost 3 bases and the J segment 4 bases; nucleotides outside the gene matches: 6. The CDR3 is CASSGWTGGSTEAFF. CDR3 bases: TGTGCCAGCAGCGGCTGGACAGGGGGGAGCACTGAAGCTTTCTTT.

The chain recombines TRBV19 with TRBJ1-5; 10 nucleotides match TRBD1. The J segment lost 3 bases and the V segment lost 3 bases, leaving 5 bases of the junction unmatched. CDR1 is LNHDA, CDR2 SQIVND, per germline (reference sequence). This CDR3 contains 16 residues. In nucleotides, the CDR3 is TGTGCCAGTAGTATCGGGGACAGGGGAATCAATCAGCCCCAGCATTTT. This encodes CASSIGDRGINQPQHF.

V gene TRBV29-1 combines with J gene TRBJ2-2; D might be TRBD2 (5 bases). The germline V gene has CDR1 SQVTM and CDR2 ANQGSEA. Trimming took 6 bases from V and 4 from J, leaving 12 bases between them. The CDR3 is made up of 13 amino acids. CDR3: CSVGKGVTGELFF. The CDR3 region has the DNA TGCAGCGTGGGGAAGGGAGTCACCGGGGAGCTGTTTTTT.

The chain uses TRBV9 and TRBJ1-1; TRBD1 matches 7 bases. Looked up from germline, CDR1 is SGDLS and CDR2 is YYNGEE. V shed 0 bases, J shed 6 bases, and the junction held 5 bases outside the gene matches. This CDR3 is 14 amino acids long. This CDR3 reads CASSVGQGISEAFF. The CDR3 DNA is TGTGCCAGCAGCGTAGGACAGGGTATTTCTGAAGCTTTCTTT. Looking up the rest from reference TRBV9 and TRBJ1-1 gives the full variable domain: DSGVTQTPKHLITATGQRVTLRCSPRSGDLSVYWYQQSLDQGLQFLIQYYNGEERAKGNILERFSAQQFPDLHSELNLSSLELGDSALYFCASSVGQGISEAFFGQGTRLTVV.

The chain links TRBV2 to TRBJ1-4, with 7 bases matching TRBD1. In germline, CDR1 is SNHLY, CDR2 FYNNEI. V dropped 3 bases and J dropped 5; count of bases not matched to a gene: 3. This CDR3 is 14 amino acids long. The CDR3 sequence is CASSEGRGNEKLFF. DNA for the CDR3: TGTGCCAGCAGTGAGGGCAGGGGGAATGAAAAACTGTTTTTT.

This chain connects TRBV7-9 to TRBJ1-6, with TRBD1 identical over 7 bases. V lost 5 bases and J lost 7; bases outside the gene matches: 5. The CDR3 consists of 14 residues. Germline lookup yields CDR1 SEHNR and CDR2 FQNEAQ (reference sequence). CDR3 region: CASSRDSQNSPLHF. The CDR3 DNA reads TGTGCCAGCAGCCGGGACAGCCAAAATTCACCCCTCCACTTT.

This chain uses TRBV2 with TRBJ2-2, with D unresolved. CDR1 is SNHLY, CDR2 FYNNEI, per germline. Trimming took off 8 bases at V and 0 bases at J, with 13 bases between the two ends. The CDR3 totals 15 residues. CDR3 loop: CASRGYSTNTGELFF. The CDR3 nucleotides are TGTGCCAGCCGTGGGTACAGCACGAACACCGGGGAGCTGTTTTTT.

A few counts support this clone. One end of the junction fails to match germline, which may point to a read error. The J gene is TRBJ2-5, the V gene TRBV10-3; TRBD1 might be the D (6 bases). CDR3 length equals 11 residues. Per the germline V gene, CDR1 is ENHRY and CDR2 is SYGVKD. In DNA, the CDR3 is TGTGCCATCAGTGATTTAGGGACACCTGACTTC. Its protein is CAISDLGTPDF.

The gene calls are TRBV5-4 and TRBJ2-3; 13 bases agree with TRBD2. Germline-derived CDR1 and CDR2 are SGHNT and YYREEE (reference sequence). With 4 bases clipped from V and 4 bases from J, the junction kept 6 bases outside the gene matches. The length of the CDR3 is 16 residues. CDR3 DNA sequence: TGTGCCAGCAGCGTGGGGACTAGCGGGGCGGCAGATACGCAGTATTTT. It encodes CASSVGTSGAADTQYF.

This clone was observed a single time. The CDR3 reads CASSLRGMYEQYF. CDR3 in DNA: TGTGCCAGCAGCCTGAGGGGGATGTACGAGCAGTACTTC. The rearrangement uses TRBV27 and TRBJ2-7, with D tentatively TRBD1 (6 bases). Trimming left V 6 bases short and J 4 bases short, with 13 bases between. There are 13 residues in the CDR3. Germline assignment: CDR1 MNHEY and CDR2 SMNVEV (reference sequence).

The rearrangement joins TRBV5-1 to TRBJ1-6, with a weak D call TRBD1 (6 bases). V lost 3 bases, J lost 5 bases, and 9 bases lay in between. The V gene's germline CDR1 is SGHRS and CDR2 YFSETQ. This CDR3 spans 14 amino acids. The CDR3: CASSSWDNNSPLHF. In DNA form, the CDR3 reads TGCGCCAGCAGCTCCTGGGACAATAATTCACCCCTCCACTTT.

For this clone: Other nucleotide sequences in the sample specify the same CDR3. The chain joins TRBV27 to TRBJ2-1; 8 bases fit TRBD2. The V segment lost 2 bases and the J segment 5 bases; nucleotides outside the gene matches: 8. The CDR3 consists of 16 residues. Germline V CDR1 and CDR2: MNHEY, SMNVEV (reference sequence). CDR3 in DNA: TGTGCCAGCAGTTTACTAGGCGGGGGGAATCACAATGAGCAGTTCTTC. Encoded protein: CASSLLGGGNHNEQFF.

The J gene is TRBJ1-1, the V gene TRBV19; D unclear. This CDR3 has 17 residues. Per germline, CDR1 LNHDA and CDR2 SQIVND (reference sequence). Trimming removed 0 bases from V and 7 bases from J, with 21 bases in between. Here the CDR3 DNA reads TGTGCCAGTAGTATAGACTCGAGCGGGAGTTTTCTAGATGAAGCTTTCTTT. Translation: CASSIDSSGSFLDEAFF.

This clone has more than one count but fewer than ten. The chain joins TRBV11-2 to TRBJ2-2; a weak D match, TRBD1 (5 bases). Per germline, CDR1 SGHAT and CDR2 FQNNGV. V was shortened by 5 bases and J by 1 base, with 11 bases between the two germline ends. The CDR3 loop spans 15 amino acids. This chain's CDR3 is CASSRDSQNTGELFF. Here the CDR3 DNA reads TGTGCCAGCAGCCGCGACAGTCAGAACACCGGGGAGCTGTTTTTT.

V usage is TRBV20-1 and J usage is TRBJ2-2, with D possibly TRBD2 on 6 matching bases. The CDR3 extends over 15 amino acids. Germline V gene lookup returns CDR1 DFQATT and CDR2 SNEGSKA (reference sequence). The ends were cut back, 3 bases at V and 4 bases at J, with 15 bases in the middle. The CDR3 loop reads CSASAAGLGTGELFF. The CDR3 bases are TGCAGTGCTAGTGCCGCGGGACTCGGCACCGGGGAGCTGTTTTTT.

The J gene is TRBJ1-1, the V gene TRBV30; no firm D call. The CDR3 is 12 residues long. The germline CDR1 and CDR2 sequences are GTSNPN and SVGIG (reference sequence). The V end lost 0 bases, the J end lost 4 bases, and 6 bases lay between the germline ends. Here the CDR3 reads CAWSVQRTEAFF. The DNA for the CDR3 is TGTGCCTGGAGTGTACAACGCACTGAAGCTTTCTTT.

The CDR3 DNA follows: TGTGCCAGCAGCTCGCCGAAGGGGCCGGCCGGGGAGCTGTTTTTT. Its translation is CASSSPKGPAGELFF. This chain links TRBV5-4 with TRBJ2-2, with TRBD1 as a possible D gene (5 bases). V dropped 3 bases and J dropped 6 bases, with 15 bases sitting between them. This CDR3 has 15 amino acids. CDR1 is SGHNT, CDR2 YYREEE, per germline (reference sequence).

CDR3 sequence reads: CASSSRQGAEGYTF. The CDR3 DNA reads TGCGCCAGCAGCTCGAGGCAGGGGGCAGAAGGCTACACCTTC. The chain couples TRBV5-1 to TRBJ1-2; 8 bases are shared with TRBD1. The CDR3 is 14 amino acids. The trim removed 3 bases at V and 8 bases at J, leaving 9 bases unmatched. Germline CDR1 and CDR2: SGHRS and YFSETQ.

The chain couples TRBV7-9 to TRBJ1-1; D might be TRBD1 (6 bases). Germline loops: CDR1 SEHNR, CDR2 FQNEAQ (reference sequence). This CDR3 spans 16 amino acids. Trimming cost V 1 base and J 1 base, with 13 bases left between them. The CDR3 region is CASSLGSGQPNTEAFF. CDR3 sequence (DNA): TGTGCCAGCAGCTTAGGGTCCGGACAGCCGAACACTGAAGCTTTCTTT.

The chain couples TRBV24-1 to TRBJ2-7, with 9 bases identical to TRBD1. This CDR3 has 15 amino acids. V lost 12 bases to trimming and J lost 6 bases; unmatched junction nucleotides: 17. Looked up from germline, CDR1 is KGHDR and CDR2 is SFDVKD. In nucleotides, the CDR3 is TGTGCCGCCCCTTCGGCCTTGACAGGGGGTGGCGAGCAGTACTTC. Protein product: CAAPSALTGGGEQYF.

The V and J genes are TRBV5-4 and TRBJ1-1, with unresolved D. V was shortened by 6 bases and J by 1 base, with 7 bases between the two germline ends. CDR1 SGHNT and CDR2 YYREEE come from the germline V gene (reference sequence). There are 12 residues in the CDR3. The CDR3 loop reads CASNSWNTEAFF. CDR3 bases: TGTGCCAGCAACTCCTGGAACACTGAAGCTTTCTTT.

CDR3 protein: CASSPLGSGRAGQFF. DNA of the CDR3: TGTGCCAGCAGCCCCCTCGGTAGCGGGAGGGCCGGGCAGTTCTTC. This chain joins TRBV9 and TRBJ2-1, with 11 bases lining up with TRBD2. CDR3 length: 15 residues. The V gene's germline CDR1 is SGDLS and CDR2 YYNGEE. The V gene end was trimmed by 4 bases and the J gene end by 12 bases; junction bases not matched to a gene: 12.